This T cell receptor beta chain came from a study of pediatric ulcerative colitis. Findings and limits, study-wide: In rectum, acute severe colitis had expanded clones and less diversity.

Details on this clone: Antigen: not known. Additional DNA sequences in this sample encode the identical CDR3.

This table comes from immunoSEQ multiplex PCR, and its TCRdb copy is limited to in-frame clones, with some not included. Of some 35,000 clones detected, roughly 81% appear once; the ten largest clones hold approximately 1.1%. V was clipped by 7 bases and J by 5 bases, with 6 bases between them. Germline V CDR1 and CDR2: SGHTS, YDEGEE. CDR3 length equals 10 residues. The rectum was sampled with one to two pinch biopsies at colonoscopy. No immunosuppressive drugs were given to ulcerative colitis patients before diagnostic colonoscopy. The chain recombines TRBV5-8 with TRBJ2-5, with D hard to call. The sequencing input was gut tissue. This sequence was found in a boy aged 5-17 years with mild ulcerative colitis. CDR3 nucleotide sequence: TGTGCCAGCCGAGAGGAGACCCAGTACTTC. It codes for CASREETQYF. The whole variable domain, remainder taken from reference TRBV5-8 and TRBJ2-5, is EAGVTQSPTHLIKTRGQQATLRCSPISGHTSVYWYQQALGLGLQFLLWYDEGEERNRGNFPPRFSGRQFPNYSSELNVNALELEDSALYLCASREETQYFGPGTRLLVL.